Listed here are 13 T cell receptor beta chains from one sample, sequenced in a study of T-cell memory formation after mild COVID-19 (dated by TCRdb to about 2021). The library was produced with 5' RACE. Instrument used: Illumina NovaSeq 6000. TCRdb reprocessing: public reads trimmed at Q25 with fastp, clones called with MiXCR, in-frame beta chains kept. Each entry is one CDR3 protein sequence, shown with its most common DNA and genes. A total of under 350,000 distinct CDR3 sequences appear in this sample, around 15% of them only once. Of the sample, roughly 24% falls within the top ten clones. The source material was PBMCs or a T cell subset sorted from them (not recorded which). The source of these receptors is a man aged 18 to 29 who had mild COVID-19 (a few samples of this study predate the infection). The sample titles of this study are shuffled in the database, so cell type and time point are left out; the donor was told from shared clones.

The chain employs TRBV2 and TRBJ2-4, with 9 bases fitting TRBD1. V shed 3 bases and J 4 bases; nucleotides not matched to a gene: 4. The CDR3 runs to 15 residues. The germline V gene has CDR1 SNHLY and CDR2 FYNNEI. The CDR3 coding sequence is TGTGCCAGCAGTGAGGACAGGGGCCCAAAAAACATTCAGTACTTC. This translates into CASSEDRGPKNIQYF.

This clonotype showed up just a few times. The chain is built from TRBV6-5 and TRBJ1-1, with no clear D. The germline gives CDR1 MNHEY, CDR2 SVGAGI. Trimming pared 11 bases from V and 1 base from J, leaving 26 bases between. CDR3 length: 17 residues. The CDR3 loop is CAASARLPLSQNTEAFF. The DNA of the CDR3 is TGTGCCGCCAGCGCGCGTCTCCCGCTCAGTCAGAACACTGAAGCTTTCTTT.

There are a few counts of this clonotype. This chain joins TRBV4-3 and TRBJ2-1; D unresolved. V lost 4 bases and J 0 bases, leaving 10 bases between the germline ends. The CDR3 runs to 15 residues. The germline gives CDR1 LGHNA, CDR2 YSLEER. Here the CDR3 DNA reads TGCGCCAGCAGCCCCGACTCCGGCTCCTACAATGAGCAGTTCTTC. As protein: CASSPDSGSYNEQFF.

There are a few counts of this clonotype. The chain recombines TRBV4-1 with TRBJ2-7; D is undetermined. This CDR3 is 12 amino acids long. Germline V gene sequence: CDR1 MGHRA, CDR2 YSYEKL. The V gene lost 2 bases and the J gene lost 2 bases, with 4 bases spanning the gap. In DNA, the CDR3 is TGCGCCAGCAGCCAACCGGCCTACGAGCAGTACTTC. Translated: CASSQPAYEQYF.

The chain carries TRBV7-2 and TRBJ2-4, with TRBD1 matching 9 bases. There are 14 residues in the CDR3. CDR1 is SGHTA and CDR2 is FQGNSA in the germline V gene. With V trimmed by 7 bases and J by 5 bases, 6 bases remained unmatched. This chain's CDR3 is CASNPGQGQNIQYF. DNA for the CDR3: TGTGCCAGCAATCCGGGACAGGGACAAAACATTCAGTACTTC.

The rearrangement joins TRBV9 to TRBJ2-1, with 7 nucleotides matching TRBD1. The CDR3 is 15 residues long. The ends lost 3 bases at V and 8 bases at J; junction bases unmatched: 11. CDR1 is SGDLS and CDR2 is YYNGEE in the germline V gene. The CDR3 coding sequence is TGTGCCAGCAGCGCGGGACAGTGGGCATACCATGAGCAGTTCTTC. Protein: CASSAGQWAYHEQFF.

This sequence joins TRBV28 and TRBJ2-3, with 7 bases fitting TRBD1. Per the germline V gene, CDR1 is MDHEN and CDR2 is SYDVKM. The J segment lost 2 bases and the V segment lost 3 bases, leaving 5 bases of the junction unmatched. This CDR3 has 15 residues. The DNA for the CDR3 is TGTGCCAGCAGTTTGCGACAGGGTTACACAGATACGCAGTATTTT. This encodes CASSLRQGYTDTQYF.

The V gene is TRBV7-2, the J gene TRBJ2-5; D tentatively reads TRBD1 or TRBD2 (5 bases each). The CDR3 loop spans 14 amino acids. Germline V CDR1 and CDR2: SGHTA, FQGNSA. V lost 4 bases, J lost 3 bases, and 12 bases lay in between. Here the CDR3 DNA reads TGTGCCAGCAGCTCACGGGACCGCAAAGAGACCCAGTACTTC. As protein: CASSSRDRKETQYF.

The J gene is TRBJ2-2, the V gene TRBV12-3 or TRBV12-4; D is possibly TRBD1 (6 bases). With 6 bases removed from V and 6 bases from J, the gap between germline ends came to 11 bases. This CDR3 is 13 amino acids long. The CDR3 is CASRQGSPGELFF. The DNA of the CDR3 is TGTGCCAGCAGGCAGGGGTCCCCCGGGGAGCTGTTTTTT.

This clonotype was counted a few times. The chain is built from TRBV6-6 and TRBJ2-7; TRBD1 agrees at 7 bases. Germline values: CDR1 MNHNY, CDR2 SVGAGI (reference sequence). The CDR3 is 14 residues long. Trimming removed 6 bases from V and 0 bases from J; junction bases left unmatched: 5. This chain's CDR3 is CASRLGTVSYEQYV. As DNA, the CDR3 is TGTGCCAGCAGACTCGGGACAGTCTCCTACGAGCAGTACGTC.

The CDR3 loop is CSARRTSGYEQYF. CDR3 nucleotide sequence: TGCAGTGCTAGGCGGACTAGCGGGTACGAGCAGTACTTC. The J gene is TRBJ2-7, the V gene TRBV20-1; 11 bases are shared with TRBD2. The CDR3 consists of 13 residues. V was pared by 3 bases and J by 4 bases, with 2 bases of the junction left unmatched. In germline, CDR1 is DFQATT, CDR2 SNEGSKA (reference sequence).

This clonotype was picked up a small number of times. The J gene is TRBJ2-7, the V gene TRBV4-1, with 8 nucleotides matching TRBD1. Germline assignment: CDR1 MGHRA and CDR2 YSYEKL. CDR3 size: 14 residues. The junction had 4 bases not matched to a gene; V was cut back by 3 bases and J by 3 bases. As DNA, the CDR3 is TGCGCCAGCAGCCAGGGACAGGACTTCTACGAGCAGTACTTC. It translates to CASSQGQDFYEQYF.

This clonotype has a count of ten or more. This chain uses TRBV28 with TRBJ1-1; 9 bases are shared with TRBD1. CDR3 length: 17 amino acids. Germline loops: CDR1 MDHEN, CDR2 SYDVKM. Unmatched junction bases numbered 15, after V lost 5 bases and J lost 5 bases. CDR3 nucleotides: TGTGCCAGCAGTCCCCCCGGGACAGGGTCTGGAGATACTGAAGCTTTCTTT. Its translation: CASSPPGTGSGDTEAFF.